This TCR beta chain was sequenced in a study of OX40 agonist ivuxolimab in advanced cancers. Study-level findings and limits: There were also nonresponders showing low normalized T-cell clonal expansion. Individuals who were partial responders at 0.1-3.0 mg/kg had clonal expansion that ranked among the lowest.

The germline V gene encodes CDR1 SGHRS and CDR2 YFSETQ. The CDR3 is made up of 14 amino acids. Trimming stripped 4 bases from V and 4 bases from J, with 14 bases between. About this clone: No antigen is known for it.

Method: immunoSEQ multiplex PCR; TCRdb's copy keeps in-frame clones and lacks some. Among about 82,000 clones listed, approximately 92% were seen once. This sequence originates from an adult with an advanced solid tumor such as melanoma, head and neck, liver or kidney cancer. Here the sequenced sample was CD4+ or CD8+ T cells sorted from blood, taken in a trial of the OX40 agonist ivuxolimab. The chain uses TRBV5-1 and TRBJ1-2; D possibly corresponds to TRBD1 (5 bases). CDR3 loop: CASSGRTGRYGYTF. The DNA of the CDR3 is TGCGCCAGCAGCGGAAGGACGGGGCGCTATGGCTACACCTTC.